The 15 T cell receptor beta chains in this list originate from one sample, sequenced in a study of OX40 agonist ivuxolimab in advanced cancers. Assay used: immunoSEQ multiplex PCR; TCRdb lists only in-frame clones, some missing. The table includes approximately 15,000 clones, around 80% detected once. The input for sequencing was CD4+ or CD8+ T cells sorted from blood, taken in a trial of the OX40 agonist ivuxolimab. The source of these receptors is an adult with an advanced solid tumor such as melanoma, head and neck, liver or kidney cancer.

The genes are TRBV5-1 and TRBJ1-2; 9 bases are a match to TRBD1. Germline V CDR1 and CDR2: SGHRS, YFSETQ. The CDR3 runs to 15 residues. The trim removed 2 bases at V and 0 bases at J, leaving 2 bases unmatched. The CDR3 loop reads CASSFGTGSNYGYTF. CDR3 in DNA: TGCGCCAGCAGCTTTGGGACAGGGTCTAACTATGGCTACACCTTC.

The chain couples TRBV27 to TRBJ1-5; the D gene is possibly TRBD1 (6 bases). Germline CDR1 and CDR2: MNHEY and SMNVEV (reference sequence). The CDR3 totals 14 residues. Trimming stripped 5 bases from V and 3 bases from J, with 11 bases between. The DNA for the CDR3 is TGTGCCAGCAGTAACAGGGCCTACAATCAGCCCCAGCATTTT. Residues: CASSNRAYNQPQHF.

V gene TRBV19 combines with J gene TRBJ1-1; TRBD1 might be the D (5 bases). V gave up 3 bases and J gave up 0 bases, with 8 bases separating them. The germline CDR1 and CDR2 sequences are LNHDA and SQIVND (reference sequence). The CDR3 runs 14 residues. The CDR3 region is CASSMTGLNTEAFF. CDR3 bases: TGTGCCAGTAGTATGACGGGGCTGAACACTGAAGCTTTCTTT.

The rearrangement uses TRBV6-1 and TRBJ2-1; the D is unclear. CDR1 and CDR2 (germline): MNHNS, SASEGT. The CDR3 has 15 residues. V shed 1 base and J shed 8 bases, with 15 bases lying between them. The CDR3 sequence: CASSEGQALADEQFF. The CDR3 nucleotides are TGTGCCAGCAGTGAAGGTCAGGCCCTGGCTGATGAGCAGTTCTTC.

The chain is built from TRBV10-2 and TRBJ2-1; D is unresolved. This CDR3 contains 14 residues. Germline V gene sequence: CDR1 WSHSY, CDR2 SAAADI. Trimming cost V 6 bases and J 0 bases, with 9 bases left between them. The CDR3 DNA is TGCGCCAGCAGCCGGGCTAGCTCCTACAATGAGCAGTTCTTC. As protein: CASSRASSYNEQFF.

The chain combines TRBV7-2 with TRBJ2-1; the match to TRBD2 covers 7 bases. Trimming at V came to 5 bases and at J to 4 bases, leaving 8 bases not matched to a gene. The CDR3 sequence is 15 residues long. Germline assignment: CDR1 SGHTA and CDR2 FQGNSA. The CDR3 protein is CASSLKRGEYNEQFF. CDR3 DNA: TGTGCCAGCAGCCTGAAGCGGGGTGAATACAATGAGCAGTTCTTC.

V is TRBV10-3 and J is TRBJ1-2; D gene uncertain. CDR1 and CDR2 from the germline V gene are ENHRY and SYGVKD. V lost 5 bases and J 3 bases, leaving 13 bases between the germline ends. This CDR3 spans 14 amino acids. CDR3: CAISPGPRYYGYTF. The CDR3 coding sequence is TGTGCCATCAGTCCCGGACCGAGATACTATGGCTACACCTTC.

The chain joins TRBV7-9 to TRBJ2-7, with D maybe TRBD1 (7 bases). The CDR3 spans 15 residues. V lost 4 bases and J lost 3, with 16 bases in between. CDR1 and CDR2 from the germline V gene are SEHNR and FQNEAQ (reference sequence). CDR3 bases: TGTGCCAGCAGCTCTCGACAGGGAGGAGGCTACGAGCAGTACTTC. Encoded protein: CASSSRQGGGYEQYF.

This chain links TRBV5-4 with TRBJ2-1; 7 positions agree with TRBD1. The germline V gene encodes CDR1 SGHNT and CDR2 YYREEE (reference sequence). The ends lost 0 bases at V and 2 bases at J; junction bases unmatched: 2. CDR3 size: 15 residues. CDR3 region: CASSLGDRAYNEQFF. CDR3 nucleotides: TGTGCCAGCAGCTTGGGAGACAGGGCCTACAATGAGCAGTTCTTC.

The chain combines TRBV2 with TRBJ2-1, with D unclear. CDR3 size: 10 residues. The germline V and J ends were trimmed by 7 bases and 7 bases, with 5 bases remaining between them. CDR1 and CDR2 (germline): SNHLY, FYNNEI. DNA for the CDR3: TGTGCCAGCATAGGGAATGAGCAGTTCTTC. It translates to CASIGNEQFF.

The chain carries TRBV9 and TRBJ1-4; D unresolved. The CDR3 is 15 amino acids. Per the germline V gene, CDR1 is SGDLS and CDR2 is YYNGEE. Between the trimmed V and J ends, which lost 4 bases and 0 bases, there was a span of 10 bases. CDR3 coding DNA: TGTGCCAGCAGCCTATGGGGAGCAACTAATGAAAAACTGTTTTTT. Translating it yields CASSLWGATNEKLFF.

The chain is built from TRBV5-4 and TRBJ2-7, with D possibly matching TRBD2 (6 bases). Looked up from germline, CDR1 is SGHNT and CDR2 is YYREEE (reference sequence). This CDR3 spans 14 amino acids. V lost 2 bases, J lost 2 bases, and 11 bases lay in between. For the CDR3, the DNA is TGTGCCAGCAGCTTCAGCGGGTCTGCCTACGAGCAGTACTTC. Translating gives CASSFSGSAYEQYF.

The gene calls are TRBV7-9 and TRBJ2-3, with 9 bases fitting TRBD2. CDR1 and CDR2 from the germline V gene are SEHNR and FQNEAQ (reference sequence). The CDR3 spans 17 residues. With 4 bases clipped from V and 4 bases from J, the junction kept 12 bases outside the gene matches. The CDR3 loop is CASSWGDSGSDADTQYF. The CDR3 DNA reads TGTGCCAGCAGCTGGGGCGATAGCGGGAGTGACGCAGATACGCAGTATTTT.

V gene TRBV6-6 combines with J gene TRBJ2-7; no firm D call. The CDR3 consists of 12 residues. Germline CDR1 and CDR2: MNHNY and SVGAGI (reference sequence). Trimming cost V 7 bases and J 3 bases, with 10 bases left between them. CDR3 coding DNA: TGTGCCAGCATATCACAGCTCTACGAGCAGTACTTC. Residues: CASISQLYEQYF.

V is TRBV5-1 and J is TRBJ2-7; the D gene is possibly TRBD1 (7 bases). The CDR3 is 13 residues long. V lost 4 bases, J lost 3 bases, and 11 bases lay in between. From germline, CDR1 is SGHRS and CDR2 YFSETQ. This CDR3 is CASSAGQNYEQYF. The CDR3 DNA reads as TGCGCCAGCAGCGCGGGACAGAACTACGAGCAGTACTTC.